This entry features one T cell receptor beta chain sequence. The data were taken from a study of T cells after somatic rescue of genetic block. Deletions cut 3 bases from V and 5 bases from J, with 4 bases between. This CDR3 is 11 amino acids long. CDR1 is SNHLY and CDR2 is FYNNEI in the germline V gene. This table comes from immunoSEQ multiplex PCR, and its TCRdb copy is limited to in-frame clones, with some not included. The table lists roughly 120,000 clones, about 93% of them singletons. Sequencing input: peripheral blood mononuclear cells (PBMCs). The receptor was isolated from a woman aged 18-29 years. The chain has TRBV2 and TRBJ2-5; D is uncertain. CDR3 region: CASSEVETQYF. In DNA, the CDR3 is TGTGCCAGCAGTGAGGTGGAGACCCAGTACTTC.